The 29 T cell receptor beta chains below all came from one sample that was sequenced in a study of CD8 T cells in Susac syndrome. After extraction with the RNeasy kit, about 0.5 to 1 ug of the RNA was reverse transcribed using random hexamers. A single record per CDR3 protein comes from TCRdb applying MiXCR to the immunoSEQ multiplex PCR reads. The data contain some 300,000 distinct CDR3 sequences, 70% to 90% of them seen just once; the ten biggest clones take up about 0.11%. The sequencing sample was made of CD8+ T cells from PBMCs. The receptors were gathered from a human donor with multiple sclerosis.

This clonotype was seen a handful of times. V is TRBV6-6 and J is TRBJ2-4; no definite D call. Trimming pared 4 bases from V and 9 bases from J, leaving 4 bases between. The V gene's germline CDR1 is MNHNY and CDR2 SVGAGI (reference sequence). This CDR3 region has 10 residues. CDR3: CASSSGIQYF. The CDR3 bases are TGTGCCAGCAGTTCGGGCATTCAGTACTTC.

The V gene is TRBV27, the J gene TRBJ2-7; no definite D call. The CDR3 extends over 13 amino acids. Germline V lookup: CDR1 MNHEY, CDR2 SMNVEV (reference sequence). V dropped 2 bases and J dropped 3 bases, with 8 bases sitting between them. In DNA form, the CDR3 reads TGTGCCAGCAGTTTAGTGTCCGACTACGAGCAGTACTTC. It yields the protein CASSLVSDYEQYF.

This chain joins TRBV5-5 and TRBJ2-5, with D possibly being TRBD1 (6 bases). Trimming left V 4 bases short and J 1 base short, with 17 bases between. Per the germline V gene, CDR1 is SGHKS and CDR2 is YYEKEE (reference sequence). The length of the CDR3 is 16 residues. For the CDR3, the DNA is TGTGCCAGCAGCACCAACAGGGCTCACGTCCAAGAGACCCAGTACTTC. Translating it yields CASSTNRAHVQETQYF.

The chain carries TRBV27 and TRBJ2-7; the D gene is possibly TRBD2 (5 bases). Trimming took off 6 bases at V and 3 bases at J, with 15 bases between the two ends. Germline values: CDR1 MNHEY, CDR2 SMNVEV (reference sequence). The CDR3 totals 14 residues. This CDR3 reads CASRSLGGVYEQYF. As DNA, the CDR3 is TGTGCCAGCAGGTCCTTAGGAGGAGTCTACGAGCAGTACTTC.

The rearrangement joins TRBV2 to TRBJ1-3; no reliable D call. Trimming left V 10 bases short and J 4 bases short, with 5 bases between. The CDR3 totals 10 residues. Germline CDR1 reads SNHLY; CDR2 reads FYNNEI. CDR3 coding DNA: TGTGCCATCTTAGGAAACACCATATATTTT. Translating gives CAILGNTIYF.

CDR3: CASSLRVHQPQHF. CDR3 sequence (DNA): TGTGCCAGCAGCCTCAGGGTACATCAGCCCCAGCATTTT. V usage is TRBV11-2 and J usage is TRBJ1-5; possible D gene TRBD1, 5 bases. V was cut by 5 bases and J by 5 bases, with 10 bases left in between. This CDR3 region has 13 residues. Germline loops: CDR1 SGHAT, CDR2 FQNNGV.

In this sample, this clonotype turned up a few times. V and J are TRBV7-9 and TRBJ2-3; D is uncertain. CDR3 length equals 12 residues. The V end lost 5 bases, the J end lost 6 bases, and 9 bases lay between the germline ends. Germline assignment: CDR1 SEHNR and CDR2 FQNEAQ (reference sequence). The CDR3 region is CASSQDRDTQYF. The CDR3 region has the DNA TGTGCCAGCAGCCAGGACCGGGATACGCAGTATTTT. The variable domain in full, with the rest retrieved from reference TRBV7-9 and TRBJ2-3, is DTGVSQNPRHKITKRGQNVTFRCDPISEHNRLYWYRQTLGQGPEFLTYFQNEAQLEKSRLLSDRFSAERPKGSFSTLEIQRTEQGDSAMYLCASSQDRDTQYFGPGTRLTVL.

V is TRBV30 and J is TRBJ2-6; D remains ambiguous. V lost 3 bases and J 9 bases, leaving 6 bases between the germline ends. The CDR3 is 11 amino acids. Looked up from germline, CDR1 is GTSNPN and CDR2 is SVGIG (reference sequence). The CDR3 bases are TGTGCCTGGAGCCCGGACAACGTCCTGACTTTC. Its translation is CAWSPDNVLTF.

This clonotype has only one observation. This chain links TRBV2 with TRBJ1-2; no definite D call. Germline V gene data show CDR1 as SNHLY and CDR2 as FYNNEI. V was clipped by 7 bases and J by 1 base, with 7 bases between them. The CDR3 extends over 12 amino acids. This CDR3 reads CASTGSNYGYTF. CDR3 DNA sequence: TGTGCCAGCACGGGCAGTAACTATGGCTACACCTTC.

The gene calls are TRBV11-2 and TRBJ2-7; D possibly corresponds to TRBD2 (5 bases). In germline, CDR1 is SGHAT, CDR2 FQNNGV. This CDR3 has 12 residues. V lost 3 bases, J lost 4 bases, and 7 bases lay in between. The CDR3 sequence: CASSFERYEQYF. CDR3 coding DNA: TGTGCCAGCAGCTTTGAGCGGTACGAGCAGTACTTC.

V usage is TRBV9 and J usage is TRBJ2-1; D remains unclear. Germline CDR1 reads SGDLS; CDR2 reads YYNGEE. There are 17 residues in the CDR3. The ends were cut back, 5 bases at V and 0 bases at J, with 18 bases in the middle. In DNA form, the CDR3 reads TGTGCCAGCAGTGATAACCCATACAAGGGCTCCTACAATGAGCAGTTCTTC. Translating it yields CASSDNPYKGSYNEQFF.

The gene calls are TRBV30 and TRBJ1-1, with 7 bases identical to TRBD1. With 5 bases clipped from V and 2 bases from J, the junction kept 5 bases outside the gene matches. CDR3 length equals 13 residues. Germline assignment: CDR1 GTSNPN and CDR2 SVGIG (reference sequence). The CDR3 is CAWLGQLNTEAFF. Here the CDR3 DNA reads TGTGCCTGGTTGGGACAGCTAAACACTGAAGCTTTCTTT.

The chain has TRBV28 and TRBJ2-3; D gene unclear. The CDR3 has 13 amino acids. In germline, CDR1 is MDHEN, CDR2 SYDVKM. Deletions cut 3 bases from V and 5 bases from J, with 9 bases between. The CDR3 sequence: CASSFLTGDTQYF. DNA for the CDR3: TGTGCCAGCAGTTTCCTGACGGGAGATACGCAGTATTTT. Looking up the rest from reference TRBV28 and TRBJ2-3 gives the full variable domain: DVKVTQSSRYLVKRTGEKVFLECVQDMDHENMFWYRQDPGLGLRLIYFSYDVKMKEKGDIPEGYSVSREKKERFSLILESASTNQTSMYLCASSFLTGDTQYFGPGTRLTVL.

In this sample, this clonotype turned up once. CDR3 bases: TGTGCCTGGGGAGCAGGGGGCGGTGAAGCTTTCTTT. Amino acids: CAWGAGGGEAFF. The V call is TRBV30, the J call TRBJ1-1, with TRBD1 identical over 8 bases. Germline-derived CDR1 and CDR2 are GTSNPN and SVGIG (reference sequence). The V and J ends lost 5 bases and 7 bases, in that order; junction bases with no gene match: 6. CDR3 length: 12 residues.

This chain links TRBV7-9 with TRBJ2-1; TRBD2 is a possible D gene (6 bases). The CDR3 length is 15 residues. Germline V lookup: CDR1 SEHNR, CDR2 FQNEAQ (reference sequence). Trimming cost V 2 bases and J 2 bases, with 10 bases left between them. CDR3 protein: CASSLQGGAYNEQFF. In DNA form, the CDR3 reads TGTGCCAGCAGCTTACAGGGAGGCGCCTACAATGAGCAGTTCTTC.

This clonotype was counted once. The chain employs TRBV14 and TRBJ2-1; D not certain. The CDR3 runs to 16 residues. Germline V gene data show CDR1 as SGHDN and CDR2 as FVKESK. Deletions cut 1 base from V and 0 bases from J, with 10 bases between. The CDR3 DNA reads as TGTGCCAGCAGCCAAGTAAAAGGAAGCTCCTACAATGAGCAGTTCTTC. Translating gives CASSQVKGSSYNEQFF.

V and J are TRBV5-1 and TRBJ2-1; D unresolved. From germline, CDR1 is SGHRS and CDR2 YFSETQ. The CDR3 is 11 amino acids. Trimming cost V 3 bases and J 8 bases, with 6 bases left between them. The CDR3 bases are TGCGCCAGCAGCTCGGCGGATGAGCAGTTCTTC. Encoded protein: CASSSADEQFF.

V gene TRBV21-1 combines with J gene TRBJ2-5. TRBV21-1 is recorded as a pseudogene. This CDR3 is 14 amino acids long. The DNA of the CDR3 is TGTGCCGCCGTGGACCGAGGCAGGCCAGAGACCCAGTACTTC. Amino acids: CAAVDRGRPETQYF.

The J gene is TRBJ2-1, the V gene TRBV11-2; 8 bases are shared with TRBD1. Germline lookup yields CDR1 SGHAT and CDR2 FQNNGV. This CDR3 is built from 15 residues. Trimming at V came to 4 bases and at J to 2 bases, leaving 4 bases not matched to a gene. CDR3 amino acids: CASSYDRGPYNEQFF. The CDR3 region has the DNA TGTGCCAGCAGCTACGACAGGGGCCCCTACAATGAGCAGTTCTTC.

The chain links TRBV4-1 to TRBJ2-2, with TRBD2 matching over 14 bases. CDR3 size: 17 residues. Per germline, CDR1 MGHRA and CDR2 YSYEKL. Unmatched junction bases numbered 6, after V lost 4 bases and J lost 5 bases. The CDR3 spells CASSPGLAGVGTGELFF. The CDR3 nucleotides read TGCGCCAGCAGCCCGGGACTAGCGGGAGTCGGTACCGGGGAGCTGTTTTTT.

The chain combines TRBV7-9 with TRBJ1-1; D gene ambiguous. CDR1 and CDR2 (germline): SEHNR, FQNEAQ (reference sequence). Trimming removed 5 bases from V and 3 bases from J, with 16 bases in between. This CDR3 has 15 amino acids. CDR3 nucleotide sequence: TGTGCCAGCAGCGGGAGCATTGCACCGGACACTGAAGCTTTCTTT. Amino acid sequence: CASSGSIAPDTEAFF.

This clonotype was detected once. J is TRBJ1-1 and V is TRBV7-6; D unresolved. Germline CDR1 SGHVS, CDR2 FNYEAQ. Trimming took 5 bases from V and 6 from J, leaving 16 bases between them. The CDR3 consists of 14 residues. The chain's CDR3 is CASSRVGLGAEAFF. The CDR3 bases are TGTGCCAGCAGCCGCGTAGGGCTTGGGGCTGAAGCTTTCTTT.

The chain uses TRBV12-3 or TRBV12-4 and TRBJ2-7; possibly TRBD1 for D (5 bases). This CDR3 comprises 14 residues. Trimming stripped 6 bases from V and 2 bases from J, with 14 bases between. The CDR3 bases are TGTGCCAGCAGCCCAGGGCCCACTACCTACGAGCAGTACTTC. Protein product: CASSPGPTTYEQYF.

V and J are TRBV3-1 and TRBJ1-5; TRBD1 matches 7 bases. Germline V gives CDR1 LGHDT, CDR2 YNNKEL (reference sequence). The ends lost 4 bases at V and 4 bases at J; junction bases unmatched: 10. The CDR3 covers 16 residues. This chain's CDR3 is CASSLSRQGLNQPQHF. CDR3 DNA: TGTGCCAGCAGCCTTTCACGACAGGGACTTAATCAGCCCCAGCATTTT.

The CDR3 sequence: CASSTGTAPTEAFF. CDR3 DNA sequence: TGTGCCAGCAGCACCGGGACAGCTCCCACTGAAGCTTTCTTT. The genes are TRBV7-9 and TRBJ1-1; 7 positions agree with TRBD1. The CDR3 runs 14 residues. With 5 bases clipped from V and 4 bases from J, the junction kept 7 bases outside the gene matches. Germline V CDR1 and CDR2: SEHNR, FQNEAQ (reference sequence). Full variable domain (remainder filled in from reference TRBV7-9 and TRBJ1-1): DTGVSQNPRHKITKRGQNVTFRCDPISEHNRLYWYRQTLGQGPEFLTYFQNEAQLEKSRLLSDRFSAERPKGSFSTLEIQRTEQGDSAMYLCASSTGTAPTEAFFGQGTRLTVV.

This clonotype was recorded once. The chain links TRBV29-1 to TRBJ1-4; no reliable D call. CDR1 is SQVTM and CDR2 is ANQGSEA in the germline V gene. CDR3 length: 11 amino acids. The CDR3 is CSGRDEEKLFF. The CDR3 nucleotides read TGCAGTGGGAGGGATGAAGAAAAACTGTTTTTT.

The chain combines TRBV7-9 with TRBJ2-7; TRBD1 matches at 8 bases. Germline-derived CDR1 and CDR2 are SEHNR and FQNEAQ (reference sequence). V lost 3 bases, J lost 3 bases, and 4 bases stayed unmatched. The CDR3 contains 14 residues. The CDR3 nucleotides read TGTGCCAGCAGCTTCCAGGGGGCATTCTACGAGCAGTACTTC. Translating it yields CASSFQGAFYEQYF.

V and J are TRBV28 and TRBJ2-7, with 8 positions matching TRBD2. CDR3 length: 15 residues. Germline V gene data show CDR1 as MDHEN and CDR2 as SYDVKM. After removal of 3 bases from V and 4 bases from J, the junction contained 8 bases not matched to a gene. The CDR3 coding sequence is TGTGCCAGCAGTTTCGGACTAGCCCCAGGGTACGAGCAGTACTTC. Its protein is CASSFGLAPGYEQYF.

The chain couples TRBV25-1 to TRBJ1-2; D is possibly TRBD1 (5 bases). The CDR3 consists of 15 residues. V lost 2 bases and J 0 bases, leaving 10 bases between the germline ends. CDR1 and CDR2 (germline): MGHDK, SYGVNS. The CDR3 region is CASSERDSANYGYTF. The CDR3 nucleotides read TGTGCCAGCAGTGAACGAGACAGCGCTAACTATGGCTACACCTTC.